The 6 T cell receptor beta chains given below trace back to one sample, sequenced in a study of patients and donors after allogeneic stem cell transplantation. TCRdb analysed the RT-PCR reads with MiXCR anew, one entry per CDR3 protein. The table shows about 160,000 distinct CDR3 sequences, with 30% to 45% occurring only once. Sequenced input: blood, either unsorted or a sorted T cell fraction (not recorded which). Every receptor here comes from a human donor who was either an allogeneic HSCT recipient or a stem cell or donor lymphocyte infusion donor (not recorded which). It is not recorded whose cells these are; they may come from a transplant donor.

This clonotype has more than one count but fewer than ten. The chain is built from TRBV7-9 and TRBJ2-1, with D unclear. The CDR3 has 15 residues. V was cut by 5 bases and J by 5 bases, with 16 bases left in between. Looked up from germline, CDR1 is SEHNR and CDR2 is FQNEAQ (reference sequence). CDR3 amino acids: CASSTHSGQNNEQFF. The CDR3 nucleotides are TGTGCCAGCAGCACCCACTCTGGGCAGAACAATGAGCAGTTCTTC.

The chain couples TRBV29-1 to TRBJ2-1, with TRBD2 matching over 10 bases. The V gene end was trimmed by 2 bases and the J gene end by 7 bases; junction bases not matched to a gene: 8. This CDR3 has 15 amino acids. Germline CDR1 SQVTM, CDR2 ANQGSEA. DNA for the CDR3: TGCAGCGTTGAAAAGGCTAGCGGGGGTCGGAATGAGCAGTTCTTC. Protein: CSVEKASGGRNEQFF.

This clonotype appeared a few times. J is TRBJ1-5 and V is TRBV27; no clear D. Germline assignment: CDR1 MNHEY and CDR2 SMNVEV (reference sequence). This CDR3 contains 12 residues. The V and J ends lost 1 base and 6 bases respectively, with 4 bases between them. CDR3 sequence reads: CASSLFGQPQHF. The CDR3 coding sequence is TGTGCCAGCAGTTTATTCGGTCAGCCCCAGCATTTT.

The chain couples TRBV12-3 or TRBV12-4 to TRBJ2-2; no clear D gene. The CDR3 contains 17 residues. The germline V and J ends were trimmed by 3 bases and 8 bases, with 22 bases remaining between them. The chain's CDR3 is CASSFMWYRAQGGELFF. Here the CDR3 DNA reads TGTGCCAGCAGTTTTATGTGGTATCGAGCCCAAGGAGGGGAGCTGTTTTTT.

The chain couples TRBV12-3 or TRBV12-4 to TRBJ1-6; D call uncertain. The CDR3 is made up of 18 amino acids. The V and J ends lost 1 base and 0 bases respectively, with 13 bases between them. DNA of the CDR3: TGTGCCAGCAGTTTAGAACAGCGTGATTACTCCTATAATTCACCCCTCCACTTT. Its protein is CASSLEQRDYSYNSPLHF.

The chain joins TRBV21-1 to TRBJ1-5; the DNA was not used to check the table's D call, TRBD1. TRBV21-1 is labeled a pseudogene. This CDR3 region has 18 residues. The CDR3 nucleotides read TGTGCCAGCAGCAAAGAGTGGATTCGGGGGCCTAGCAATCAGCCCCAGCATTTT. This sequence encodes CASSKEWIRGPSNQPQHF.